This record covers a single T cell receptor beta chain. This sample is part of a study of blood T cell repertoires in COVID-19. Study overall: Spain, Italy and the United States supplied samples that represented acute and convalescent COVID-19.

The CDR3 covers 11 residues. Authors' processing steps: Estimated nucleated cell counts came from reference gene primer amplification. The repertoire was sequenced with immunoSEQ multiplex PCR; TCRdb's copy has only in-frame clones and lacks some. That table gives V, J and clone size, and the DNA gave D and trimming. The sample includes approximately 63,000 clones, more than 65% of them seen just once. The sample taken for sequencing was peripheral blood. The TCR sequence derives from a woman in her 70s with acute or convalescent COVID-19. J is TRBJ1-1 and V is TRBV12-1; TRBD1 is the table's D call and was not checked against the DNA. TRBV12-1 is a pseudogene. The CDR3 is CASRSYTEAFF. CDR3 DNA: TGTGCCAGCAGATCATACACTGAAGCTTTCTTT.